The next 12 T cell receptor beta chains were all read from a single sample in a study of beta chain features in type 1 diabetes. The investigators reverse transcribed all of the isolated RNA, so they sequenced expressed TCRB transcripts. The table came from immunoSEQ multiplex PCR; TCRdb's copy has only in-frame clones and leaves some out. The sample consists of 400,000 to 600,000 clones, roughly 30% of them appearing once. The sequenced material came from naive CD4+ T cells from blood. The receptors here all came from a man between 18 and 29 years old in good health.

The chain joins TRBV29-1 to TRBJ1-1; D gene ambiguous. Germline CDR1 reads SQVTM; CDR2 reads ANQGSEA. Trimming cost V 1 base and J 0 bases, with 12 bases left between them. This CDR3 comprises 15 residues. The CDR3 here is CSVEVSGLMNTEAFF. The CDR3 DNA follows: TGCAGCGTTGAAGTTTCGGGCCTCATGAACACTGAAGCTTTCTTT.

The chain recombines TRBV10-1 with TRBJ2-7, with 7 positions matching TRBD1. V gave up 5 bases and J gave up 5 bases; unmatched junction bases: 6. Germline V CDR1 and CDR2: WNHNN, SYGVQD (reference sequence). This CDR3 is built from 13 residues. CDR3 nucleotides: TGCGCCAGCAGTCCAATTCAGGGGGACGAGCAGTACTTC. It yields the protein CASSPIQGDEQYF.

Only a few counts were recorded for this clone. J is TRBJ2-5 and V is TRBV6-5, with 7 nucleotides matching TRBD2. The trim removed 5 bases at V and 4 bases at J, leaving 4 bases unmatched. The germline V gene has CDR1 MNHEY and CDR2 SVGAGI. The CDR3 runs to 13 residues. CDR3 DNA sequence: TGTGCCAGCAGTCAGGGAGGGGCAGAGACCCAGTACTTC. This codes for CASSQGGAETQYF.

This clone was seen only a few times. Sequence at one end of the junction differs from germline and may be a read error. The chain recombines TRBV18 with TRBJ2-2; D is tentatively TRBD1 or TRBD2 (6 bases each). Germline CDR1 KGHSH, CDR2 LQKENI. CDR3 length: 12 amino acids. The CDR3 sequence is CASSPPEGGLFF. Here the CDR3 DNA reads TGTGCCAGCTCACCCCCGGAGGGGGGGCTGTTTTTT.

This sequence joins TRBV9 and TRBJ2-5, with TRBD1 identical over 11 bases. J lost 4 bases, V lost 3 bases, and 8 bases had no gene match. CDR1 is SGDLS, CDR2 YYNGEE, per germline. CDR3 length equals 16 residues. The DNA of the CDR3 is TGTGCCAGCAGCGCCGGACAGGGGGCGTATGGAGAGACCCAGTACTTC. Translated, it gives CASSAGQGAYGETQYF.

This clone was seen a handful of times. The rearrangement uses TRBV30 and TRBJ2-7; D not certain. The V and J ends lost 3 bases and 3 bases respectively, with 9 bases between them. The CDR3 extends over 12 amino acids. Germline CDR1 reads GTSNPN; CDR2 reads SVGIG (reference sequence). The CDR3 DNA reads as TGTGCCTGGAGCTTCCAAGACTACGAGCAGTACTTC. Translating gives CAWSFQDYEQYF.

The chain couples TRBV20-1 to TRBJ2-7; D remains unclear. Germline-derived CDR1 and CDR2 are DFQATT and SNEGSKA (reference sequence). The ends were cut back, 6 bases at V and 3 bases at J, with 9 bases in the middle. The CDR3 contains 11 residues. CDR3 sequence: CSAATNYEQYF. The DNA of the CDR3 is TGCAGTGCGGCAACTAACTACGAGCAGTACTTC.

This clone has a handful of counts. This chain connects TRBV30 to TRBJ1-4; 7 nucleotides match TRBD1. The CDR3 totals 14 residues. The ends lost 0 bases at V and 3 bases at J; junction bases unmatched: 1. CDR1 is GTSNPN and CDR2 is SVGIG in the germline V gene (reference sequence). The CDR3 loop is CAWSVTGANEKLFF. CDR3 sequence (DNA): TGTGCCTGGAGTGTAACAGGGGCTAATGAAAAACTGTTTTTT.

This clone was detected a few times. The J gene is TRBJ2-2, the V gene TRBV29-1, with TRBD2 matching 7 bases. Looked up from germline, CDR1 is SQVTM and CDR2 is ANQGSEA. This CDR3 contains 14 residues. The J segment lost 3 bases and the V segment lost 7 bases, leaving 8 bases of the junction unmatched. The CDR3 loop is CSATSGTHTGELFF. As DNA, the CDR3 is TGCAGCGCGACGAGCGGGACTCACACCGGGGAGCTGTTTTTT.

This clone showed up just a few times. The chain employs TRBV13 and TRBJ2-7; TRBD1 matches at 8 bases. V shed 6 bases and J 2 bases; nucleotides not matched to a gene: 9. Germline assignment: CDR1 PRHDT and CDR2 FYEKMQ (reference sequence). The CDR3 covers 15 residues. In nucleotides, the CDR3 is TGTGCCAGCAGGCTTGACAGGGGACGGGCCTACGAGCAGTACTTC. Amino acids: CASRLDRGRAYEQYF.

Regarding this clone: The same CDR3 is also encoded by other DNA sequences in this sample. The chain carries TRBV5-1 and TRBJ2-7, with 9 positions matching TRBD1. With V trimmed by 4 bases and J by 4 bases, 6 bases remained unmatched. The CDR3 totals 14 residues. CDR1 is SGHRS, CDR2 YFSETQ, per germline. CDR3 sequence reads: CASSGTGGSYEQYF. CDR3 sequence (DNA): TGCGCCAGCAGCGGAACAGGGGGCTCTTACGAGCAGTACTTC.

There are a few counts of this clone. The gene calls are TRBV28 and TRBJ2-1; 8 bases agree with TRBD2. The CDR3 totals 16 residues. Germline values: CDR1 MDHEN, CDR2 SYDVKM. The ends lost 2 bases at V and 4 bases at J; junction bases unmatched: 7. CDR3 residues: CASSLVGTRAYNEQFF. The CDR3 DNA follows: TGTGCCAGCAGTTTAGTAGGGACTAGGGCATACAATGAGCAGTTCTTC.